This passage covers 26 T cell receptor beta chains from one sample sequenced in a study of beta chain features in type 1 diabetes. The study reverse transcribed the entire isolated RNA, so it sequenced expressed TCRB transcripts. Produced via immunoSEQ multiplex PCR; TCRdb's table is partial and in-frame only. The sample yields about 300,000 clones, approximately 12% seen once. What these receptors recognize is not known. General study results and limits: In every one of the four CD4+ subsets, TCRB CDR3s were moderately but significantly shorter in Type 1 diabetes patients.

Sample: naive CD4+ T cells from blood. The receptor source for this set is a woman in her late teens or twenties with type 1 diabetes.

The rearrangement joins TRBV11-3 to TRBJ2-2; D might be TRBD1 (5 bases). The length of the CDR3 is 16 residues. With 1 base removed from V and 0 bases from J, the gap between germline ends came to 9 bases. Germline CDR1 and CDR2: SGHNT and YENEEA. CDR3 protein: CASSLGTTSNTGELFF. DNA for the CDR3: TGTGCCAGCAGCTTAGGGACAACCTCGAACACCGGGGAGCTGTTTTTT.

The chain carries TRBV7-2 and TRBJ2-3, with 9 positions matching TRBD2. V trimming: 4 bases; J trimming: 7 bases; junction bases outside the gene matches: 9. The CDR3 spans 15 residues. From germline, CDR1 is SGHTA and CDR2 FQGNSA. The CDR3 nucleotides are TGTGCCAGCAGCTCCGTAGCGGGAGCGGGATATACGCAGTATTTT. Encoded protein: CASSSVAGAGYTQYF.

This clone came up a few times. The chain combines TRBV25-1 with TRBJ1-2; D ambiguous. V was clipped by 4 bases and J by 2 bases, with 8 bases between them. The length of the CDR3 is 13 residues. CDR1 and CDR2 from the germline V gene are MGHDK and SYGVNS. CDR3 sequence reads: CASSGNSNYGYTF. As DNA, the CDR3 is TGTGCCAGCAGTGGCAACAGCAACTATGGCTACACCTTC.

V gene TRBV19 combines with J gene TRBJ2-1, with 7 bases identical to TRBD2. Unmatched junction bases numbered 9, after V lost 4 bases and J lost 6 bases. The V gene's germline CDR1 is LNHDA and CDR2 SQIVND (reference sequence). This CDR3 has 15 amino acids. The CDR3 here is CASSTPRTRGNEQFF. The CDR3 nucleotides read TGTGCCAGTAGTACTCCTCGGACTAGAGGCAATGAGCAGTTCTTC.

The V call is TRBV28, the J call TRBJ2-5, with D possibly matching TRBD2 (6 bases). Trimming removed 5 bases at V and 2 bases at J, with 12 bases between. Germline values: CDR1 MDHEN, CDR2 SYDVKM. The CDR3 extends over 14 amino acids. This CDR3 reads CASSRLVGQETQYF. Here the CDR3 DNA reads TGTGCCAGCAGTAGACTAGTGGGGCAAGAGACCCAGTACTTC.

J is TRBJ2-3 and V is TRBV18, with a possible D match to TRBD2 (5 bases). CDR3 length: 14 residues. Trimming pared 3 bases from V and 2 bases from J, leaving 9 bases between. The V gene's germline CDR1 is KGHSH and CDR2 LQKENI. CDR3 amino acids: CASSPTGNTDTQYF. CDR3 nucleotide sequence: TGTGCCAGCTCACCGACGGGAAACACAGATACGCAGTATTTT.

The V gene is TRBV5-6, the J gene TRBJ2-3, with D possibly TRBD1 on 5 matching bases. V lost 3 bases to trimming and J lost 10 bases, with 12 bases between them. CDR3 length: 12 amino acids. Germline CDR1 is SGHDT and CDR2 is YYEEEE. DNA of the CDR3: TGTGCCAGCAGCTCCAGGGTGTCTGCGCAGTATTTT. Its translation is CASSSRVSAQYF.

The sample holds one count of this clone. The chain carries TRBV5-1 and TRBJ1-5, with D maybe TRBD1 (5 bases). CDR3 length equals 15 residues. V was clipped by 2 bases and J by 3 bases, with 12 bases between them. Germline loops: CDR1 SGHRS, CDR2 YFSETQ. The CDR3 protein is CASSFFAGNNQPQHF. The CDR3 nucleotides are TGCGCCAGCAGCTTTTTTGCAGGGAACAATCAGCCCCAGCATTTT. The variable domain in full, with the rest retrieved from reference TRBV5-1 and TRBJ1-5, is KAGVTQTPRYLIKTRGQQVTLSCSPISGHRSVSWYQQTPGQGLQFLFEYFSETQRNKGNFPGRFSGRQFSNSRSEMNVSTLELGDSALYLCASSFFAGNNQPQHFGDGTRLSIL.

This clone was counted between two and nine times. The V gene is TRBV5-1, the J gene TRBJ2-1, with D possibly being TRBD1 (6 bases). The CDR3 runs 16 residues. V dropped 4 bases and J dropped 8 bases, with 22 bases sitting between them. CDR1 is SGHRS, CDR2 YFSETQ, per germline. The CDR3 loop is CASSLTGTPLADEQFF. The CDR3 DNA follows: TGCGCCAGCAGCCTGACCGGGACACCCCTGGCGGATGAGCAGTTCTTC. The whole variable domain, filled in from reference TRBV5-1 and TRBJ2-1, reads KAGVTQTPRYLIKTRGQQVTLSCSPISGHRSVSWYQQTPGQGLQFLFEYFSETQRNKGNFPGRFSGRQFSNSRSEMNVSTLELGDSALYLCASSLTGTPLADEQFFGPGTRLTVL.

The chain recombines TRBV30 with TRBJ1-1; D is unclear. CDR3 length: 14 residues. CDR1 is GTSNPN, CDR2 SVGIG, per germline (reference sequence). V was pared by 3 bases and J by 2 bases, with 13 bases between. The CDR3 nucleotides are TGTGCCTGGAGCCACCCGTGGCTTAACACTGAAGCTTTCTTT. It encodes CAWSHPWLNTEAFF.

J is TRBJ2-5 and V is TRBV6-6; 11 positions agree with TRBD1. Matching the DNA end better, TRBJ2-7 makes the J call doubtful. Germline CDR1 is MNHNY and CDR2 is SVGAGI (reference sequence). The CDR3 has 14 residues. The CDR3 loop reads CASSAGQGAGEQYF. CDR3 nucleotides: TGTGCCAGCAGTGCCGGACAGGGGGCGGGCGAGCAGTACTTC.

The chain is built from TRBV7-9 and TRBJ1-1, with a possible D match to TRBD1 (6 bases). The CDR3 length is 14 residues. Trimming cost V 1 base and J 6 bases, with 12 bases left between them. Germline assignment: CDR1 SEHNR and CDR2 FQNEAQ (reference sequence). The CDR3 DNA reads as TGTGCCAGCAGCTTAGAAACAGGGTTCGCTGAAGCTTTCTTT. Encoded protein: CASSLETGFAEAFF.

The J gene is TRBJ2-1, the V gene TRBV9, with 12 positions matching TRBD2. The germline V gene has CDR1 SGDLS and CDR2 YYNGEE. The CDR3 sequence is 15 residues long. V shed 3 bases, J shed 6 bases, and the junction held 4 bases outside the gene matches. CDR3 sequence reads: CASSGGLAGSNEQFF. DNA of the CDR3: TGTGCCAGCAGCGGGGGACTAGCGGGCTCCAATGAGCAGTTCTTC. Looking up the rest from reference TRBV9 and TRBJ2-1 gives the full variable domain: DSGVTQTPKHLITATGQRVTLRCSPRSGDLSVYWYQQSLDQGLQFLIQYYNGEERAKGNILERFSAQQFPDLHSELNLSSLELGDSALYFCASSGGLAGSNEQFFGPGTRLTVL.

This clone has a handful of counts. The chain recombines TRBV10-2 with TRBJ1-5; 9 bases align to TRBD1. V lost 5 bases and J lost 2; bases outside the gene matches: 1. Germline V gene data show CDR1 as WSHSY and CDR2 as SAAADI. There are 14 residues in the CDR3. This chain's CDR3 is CASSRTGGNQPQHF. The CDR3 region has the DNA TGCGCCAGCAGTCGGACAGGGGGCAATCAGCCCCAGCATTTT.

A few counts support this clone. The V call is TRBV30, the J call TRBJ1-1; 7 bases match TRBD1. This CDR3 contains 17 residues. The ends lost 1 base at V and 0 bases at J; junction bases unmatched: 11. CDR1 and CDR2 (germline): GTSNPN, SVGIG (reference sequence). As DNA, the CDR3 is TGTGCCTGGAGTGCCCATACAGGGGTCCTTTTGAACACTGAAGCTTTCTTT. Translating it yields CAWSAHTGVLLNTEAFF.

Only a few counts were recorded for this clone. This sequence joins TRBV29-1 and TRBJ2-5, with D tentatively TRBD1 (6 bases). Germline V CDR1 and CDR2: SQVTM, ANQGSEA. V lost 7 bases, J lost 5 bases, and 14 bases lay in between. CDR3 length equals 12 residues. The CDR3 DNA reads TGCAGCGCTGCAGGGGTGGGGGAGACCCAGTACTTC. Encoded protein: CSAAGVGETQYF.

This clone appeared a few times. CDR3 nucleotide sequence: TGTGCCACCAGCAGAGGCACTCCGGCCGGGAAGAGCTCCTACAATGAGCAGTTCTTC. Translating gives CATSRGTPAGKSSYNEQFF. The chain combines TRBV15 with TRBJ2-1, with a tentative D call TRBD2 (5 bases). This CDR3 has 19 amino acids. The germline gives CDR1 LNHNV, CDR2 YYDKDF (reference sequence). V lost 1 base and J 0 bases, leaving 19 bases between the germline ends.

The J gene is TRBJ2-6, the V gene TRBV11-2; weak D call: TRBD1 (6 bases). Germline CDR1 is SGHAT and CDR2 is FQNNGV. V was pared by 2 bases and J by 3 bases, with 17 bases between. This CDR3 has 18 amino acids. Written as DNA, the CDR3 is TGTGCCAGCAGCTTATCCAACAGGGTAGCCGGTGGGGCCAACGTCCTGACTTTC. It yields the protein CASSLSNRVAGGANVLTF. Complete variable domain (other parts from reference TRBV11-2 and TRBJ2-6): EAGVAQSPRYKIIEKRQSVAFWCNPISGHATLYWYQQILGQGPKLLIQFQNNGVVDDSQLPKDRFSAERLKGVDSTLKIQPAKLEDSAVYLCASSLSNRVAGGANVLTFGAGSRLTVL.

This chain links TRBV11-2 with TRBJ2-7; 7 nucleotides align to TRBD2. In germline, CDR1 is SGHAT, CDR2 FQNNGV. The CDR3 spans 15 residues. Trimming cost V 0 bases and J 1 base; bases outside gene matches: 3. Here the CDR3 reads CASSLDPGGSYEQYV. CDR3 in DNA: TGTGCCAGCAGCTTAGATCCGGGGGGTTCCTACGAGCAGTACGTC.

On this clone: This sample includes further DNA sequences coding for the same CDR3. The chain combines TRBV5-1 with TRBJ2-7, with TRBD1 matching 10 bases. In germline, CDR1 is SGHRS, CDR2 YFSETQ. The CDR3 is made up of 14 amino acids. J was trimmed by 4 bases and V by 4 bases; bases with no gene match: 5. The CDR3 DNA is TGCGCCAGCAGCCTGGGACAGGGGAATTACGAGCAGTACTTC. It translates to CASSLGQGNYEQYF.

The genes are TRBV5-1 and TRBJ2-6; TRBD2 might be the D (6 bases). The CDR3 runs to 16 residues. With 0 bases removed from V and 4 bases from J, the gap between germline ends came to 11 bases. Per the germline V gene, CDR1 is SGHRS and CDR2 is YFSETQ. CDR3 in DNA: TGCGCCAGCAGCTTGGTAGGAGGGGTCGGGGCCAACGTCCTGACTTTC. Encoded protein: CASSLVGGVGANVLTF.

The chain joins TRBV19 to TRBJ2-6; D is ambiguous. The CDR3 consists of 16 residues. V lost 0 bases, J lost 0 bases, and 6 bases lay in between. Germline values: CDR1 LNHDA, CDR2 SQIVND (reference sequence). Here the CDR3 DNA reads TGTGCCAGTAGTATAGATCTTATCTCTGGGGCCAACGTCCTGACTTTC. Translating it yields CASSIDLISGANVLTF.

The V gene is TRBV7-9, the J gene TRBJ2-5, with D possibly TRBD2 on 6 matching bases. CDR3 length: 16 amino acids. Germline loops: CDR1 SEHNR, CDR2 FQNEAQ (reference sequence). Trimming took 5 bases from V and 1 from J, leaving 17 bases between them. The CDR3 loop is CASSHLSVAVQETQYF. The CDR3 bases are TGTGCCAGCAGCCATTTATCCGTAGCGGTCCAAGAGACCCAGTACTTC.

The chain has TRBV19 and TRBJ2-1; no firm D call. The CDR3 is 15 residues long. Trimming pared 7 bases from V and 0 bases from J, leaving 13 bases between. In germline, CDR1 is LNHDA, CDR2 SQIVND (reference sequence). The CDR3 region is CASMGLPHSYNEQFF. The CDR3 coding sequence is TGTGCCAGTATGGGCCTACCCCACTCCTACAATGAGCAGTTCTTC.

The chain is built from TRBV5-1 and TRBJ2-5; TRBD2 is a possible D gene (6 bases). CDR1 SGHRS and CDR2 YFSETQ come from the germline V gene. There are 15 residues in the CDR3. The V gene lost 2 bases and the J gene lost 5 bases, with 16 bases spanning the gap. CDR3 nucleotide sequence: TGCGCCAGCAGCTTCGGGGAGGTACCAAGGGAGACCCAGTACTTC. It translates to CASSFGEVPRETQYF.

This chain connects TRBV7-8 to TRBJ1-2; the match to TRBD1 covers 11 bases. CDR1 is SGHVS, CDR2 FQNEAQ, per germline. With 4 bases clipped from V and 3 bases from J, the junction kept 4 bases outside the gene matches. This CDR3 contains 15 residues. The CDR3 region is CASSSSGQGDYGYTF. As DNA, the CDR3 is TGTGCCAGCAGCTCCTCGGGACAGGGGGACTATGGCTACACCTTC.